The 16 T cell receptor beta chains below come from one sample, sequenced in a study of blood T cell repertoires in COVID-19. TCRdb keeps only in-frame clones here, not all; method: immunoSEQ multiplex PCR. The sample has some 260,000 clones, approximately 85% seen once. The sequencing sample was made of peripheral blood. The receptors here all came from a human donor in a cohort sampled during active COVID-19.

The genes are TRBV2 and TRBJ2-6; tentative D call: TRBD2 (5 bases). This CDR3 is built from 16 residues. Germline values: CDR1 SNHLY, CDR2 FYNNEI. The V and J ends lost 6 bases and 0 bases respectively, with 12 bases between them. CDR3 amino acids: CASSREFRSGANVLTF. In nucleotides, the CDR3 is TGTGCCAGCAGCCGGGAATTCCGCTCTGGGGCCAACGTCCTGACTTTC.

This chain connects TRBV5-1 to TRBJ2-7; tentative D call: TRBD1 (7 bases). Trimming shortened V by 3 bases and J by 1 base, and 11 bases separated the two germline ends. Per the germline V gene, CDR1 is SGHRS and CDR2 is YFSETQ. This CDR3 comprises 14 residues. The CDR3 loop reads CASSSGDSSYEQYF. CDR3 DNA: TGCGCCAGCAGCTCGGGGGACAGTTCCTACGAGCAGTACTTC.

The CDR3 coding sequence is TGTGCCAGCAGCTTAGGGGGGGGCCCAAATGAAAAACTGTTTTTT. This codes for CASSLGGGPNEKLFF. The chain recombines TRBV11-2 with TRBJ1-4; TRBD1 is a possible D gene (6 bases). The ends were cut back, 1 base at V and 5 bases at J, with 11 bases in the middle. Germline V gives CDR1 SGHAT, CDR2 FQNNGV. The CDR3 is 15 residues long.

The V call is TRBV9, the J call TRBJ1-4, with a weak D call TRBD1 (5 bases). V was pared by 3 bases and J by 0 bases, with 15 bases between. Germline V gives CDR1 SGDLS, CDR2 YYNGEE. The CDR3 sequence is 17 residues long. The CDR3 loop is CASSGGGGLATNEKLFF. The CDR3 nucleotides are TGTGCCAGCAGCGGGGGCGGTGGGCTTGCAACTAATGAAAAACTGTTTTTT.

The rearrangement links TRBV6-5 to TRBJ2-7; a possible D gene is TRBD2 (5 bases). Germline CDR1 MNHEY, CDR2 SVGAGI. The CDR3 is 16 residues long. Trimming removed 2 bases at V and 3 bases at J, with 17 bases between. CDR3 residues: CASSYDLAEKGYEQYF. CDR3 nucleotide sequence: TGTGCCAGCAGTTACGACCTAGCCGAAAAGGGCTACGAGCAGTACTTC.

As concerns this clone: Relative to the germline gene, one junction end is altered; a read error may explain this. The chain employs TRBV27 and TRBJ2-7; D is ambiguous. Looked up from germline, CDR1 is MNHEY and CDR2 is SMNVEV (reference sequence). The CDR3 is 15 amino acids. The CDR3: CASSLSHVSSYEQYF. The CDR3 nucleotides are TGTGCCAGCAGTCTATCCCATGTGAGCTCCTACGAGCAGTACTTC.

As DNA, the CDR3 is TGTGCCAGCAGTGAGCGAGGTAGTGGGGAGCTGTTTTTT. It encodes CASSERGSGELFF. The chain carries TRBV6-1 and TRBJ2-2; no definite D call. Germline lookup yields CDR1 MNHNS and CDR2 SASEGT. The CDR3 length is 13 residues. V lost 3 bases to trimming and J lost 8 bases, with 10 bases between them.

J is TRBJ1-1 and V is TRBV5-1; 9 bases are shared with TRBD1. V shed 4 bases, J shed 6 bases, and the junction held 7 bases outside the gene matches. Germline CDR1 SGHRS, CDR2 YFSETQ. This CDR3 is 14 amino acids long. The CDR3 sequence is CASSLNRGRAEAFF. CDR3 DNA: TGCGCCAGCAGCCTAAACAGGGGGCGGGCTGAAGCTTTCTTT.

The J gene is TRBJ1-1, the V gene TRBV6-2 or TRBV6-3; D is possibly TRBD1 (6 bases). CDR3 length: 16 residues. V was clipped by 0 bases and J by 5 bases, with 16 bases between them. Germline values: CDR1 MNHEY, CDR2 SVGEGT. The CDR3, as DNA: TGTGCCAGCAGTTACTCAAGGGGGGGCGTTGGAACTGAAGCTTTCTTT. Amino acids: CASSYSRGGVGTEAFF.

This clone occurred a few times. The DNA for the CDR3 is TGTGCCAGCAGCGAACTAGCGGGGACGAGCCACGAGCAGTACTTC. Its protein is CASSELAGTSHEQYF. The chain links TRBV7-2 to TRBJ2-7; 10 positions agree with TRBD2. The CDR3 contains 15 residues. In germline, CDR1 is SGHTA, CDR2 FQGNSA. V was clipped by 5 bases and J by 5 bases; unmatched bases: 9.

This chain connects TRBV6-2 or TRBV6-3 to TRBJ2-7; perhaps TRBD1 as D (5 bases). Germline loops: CDR1 MNHEY, CDR2 SVGEGT. The CDR3 has 14 residues. The ends were cut back, 1 base at V and 5 bases at J, with 12 bases in the middle. Written as DNA, the CDR3 is TGTGCCAGCAGTTACTGGCAGGGTGCCCACGAGCAGTACTTC. This gives the protein CASSYWQGAHEQYF.

Here the CDR3 reads CASSQEQGPYGYTF. In DNA form, the CDR3 reads TGCGCCAGCAGCCAAGAGCAGGGGCCCTATGGCTACACCTTC. The gene calls are TRBV4-3 and TRBJ1-2, with a tentative D call TRBD1 (6 bases). Between the trimmed V and J ends, which lost 0 bases and 4 bases, there was a span of 9 bases. CDR3 size: 14 residues. The V gene's germline CDR1 is LGHNA and CDR2 YSLEER.

The chain carries TRBV5-6 and TRBJ1-4; tentative D call: TRBD1 (5 bases). Looked up from germline, CDR1 is SGHDT and CDR2 is YYEEEE. This CDR3 contains 14 residues. Deletions cut 4 bases from V and 6 bases from J, with 13 bases between. CDR3 sequence (DNA): TGTGCCAGCAGCGCCCCCGGCAGGGATGAAAAACTGTTTTTT. Its protein product is CASSAPGRDEKLFF. The full variable domain, its missing parts supplied by reference TRBV5-6 and TRBJ1-4, is DAGVTQSPTHLIKTRGQQVTLRCSPKSGHDTVSWYQQALGQGPQFIFQYYEEEERQRGNFPDRFSGHQFPNYSSELNVNALLLGDSALYLCASSAPGRDEKLFFGSGTQLSVL.

The rearrangement uses TRBV5-1 and TRBJ2-2, with 10 bases lining up with TRBD2. Germline V lookup: CDR1 SGHRS, CDR2 YFSETQ. V gave up 4 bases and J gave up 7 bases; unmatched junction bases: 7. CDR3 length: 15 amino acids. The DNA of the CDR3 is TGCGCCAGCAGCACCGGGACTAGCGTGGGCGGGGAGCTGTTTTTT. Translated: CASSTGTSVGGELFF.

The chain uses TRBV9 and TRBJ2-7; 13 bases line up with TRBD2. CDR3 length equals 15 residues. Germline V CDR1 and CDR2: SGDLS, YYNGEE. Trimming cost V 3 bases and J 3 bases; bases outside gene matches: 3. The CDR3 region has the DNA TGTGCCAGCAGCGATGGGACTAGCGGGATCTACGAGCAGTACTTC. As protein: CASSDGTSGIYEQYF. The complete variable domain, with remaining parts taken from reference TRBV9 and TRBJ2-7, reads DSGVTQTPKHLITATGQRVTLRCSPRSGDLSVYWYQQSLDQGLQFLIQYYNGEERAKGNILERFSAQQFPDLHSELNLSSLELGDSALYFCASSDGTSGIYEQYFGPGTRLTVT.

This chain connects TRBV6-2 or TRBV6-3 to TRBJ2-7; 8 positions agree with TRBD2. Germline CDR1 MNHEY, CDR2 SVGEGT. This CDR3 contains 17 residues. V lost 0 bases and J lost 0; bases outside the gene matches: 7. The CDR3 coding sequence is TGTGCCAGCAGTTACTCGAGGCCTAGCGGGCTCTCCTACGAGCAGTACTTC. It is translated as CASSYSRPSGLSYEQYF.